Sequencing of this T cell receptor beta chain was carried out in a study of cytotoxic CD8 clonotypes in ibrutinib-treated CLL. The CDR3 sequence is 14 residues long. Trimming removed 3 bases at V and 3 bases at J, with 10 bases between. The germline gives CDR1 SGHTA, CDR2 FQGTGA. The repertoire was sequenced with immunoSEQ multiplex PCR; TCRdb's copy has only in-frame clones and lacks some. The repertoire holds roughly 150,000 clones, with around 84% as singletons. The chain combines TRBV7-3 with TRBJ2-3; a weak D match, TRBD2 (6 bases). The clonotype originates from a human donor with chronic lymphocytic leukemia. Source: PBMCs, taken after 12 months of ibrutinib treatment. The chain's CDR3 is CASSFGEETDTQYF. The CDR3 DNA reads TGTGCCAGCAGCTTCGGGGAGGAAACAGATACGCAGTATTTT.